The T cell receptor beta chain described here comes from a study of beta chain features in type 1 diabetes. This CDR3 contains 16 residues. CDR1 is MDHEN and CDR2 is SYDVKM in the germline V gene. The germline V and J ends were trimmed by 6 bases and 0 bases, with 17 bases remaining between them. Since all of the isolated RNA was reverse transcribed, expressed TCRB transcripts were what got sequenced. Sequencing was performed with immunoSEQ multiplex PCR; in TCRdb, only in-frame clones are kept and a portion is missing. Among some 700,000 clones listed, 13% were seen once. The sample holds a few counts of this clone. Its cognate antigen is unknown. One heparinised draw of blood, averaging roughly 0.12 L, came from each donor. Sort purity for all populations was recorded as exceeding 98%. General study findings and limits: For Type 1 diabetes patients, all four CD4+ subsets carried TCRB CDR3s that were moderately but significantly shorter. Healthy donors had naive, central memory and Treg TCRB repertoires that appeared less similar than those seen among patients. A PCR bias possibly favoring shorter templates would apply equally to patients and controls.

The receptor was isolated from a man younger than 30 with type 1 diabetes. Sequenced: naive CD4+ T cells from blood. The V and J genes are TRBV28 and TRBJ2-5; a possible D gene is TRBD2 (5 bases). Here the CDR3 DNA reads TGTGCCAGCAGCTCGACCCCCGCGGGCCACCAAGAGACCCAGTACTTC. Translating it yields CASSSTPAGHQETQYF.